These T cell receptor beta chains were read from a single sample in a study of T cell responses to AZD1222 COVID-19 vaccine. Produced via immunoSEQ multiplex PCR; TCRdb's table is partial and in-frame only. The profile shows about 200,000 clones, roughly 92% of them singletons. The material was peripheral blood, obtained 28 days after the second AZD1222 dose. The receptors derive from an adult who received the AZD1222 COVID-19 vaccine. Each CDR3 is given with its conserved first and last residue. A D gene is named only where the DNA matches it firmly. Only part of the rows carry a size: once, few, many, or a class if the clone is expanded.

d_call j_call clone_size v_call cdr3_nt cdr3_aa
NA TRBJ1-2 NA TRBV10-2 TGCGCCAGCAGTGAGAACGCTGGGATCAGGAGCGGCTACACCTTC CASSENAGIRSGYTF
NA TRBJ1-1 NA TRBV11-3 TGTGCCAGCAGCTTTACTCTGGAGACTGAAGCTTTCTTT CASSFTLETEAFF
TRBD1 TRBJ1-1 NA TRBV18 TGTGCCAGCTCATCTACAGGGGGCACTGAAGCTTTCTTT CASSSTGGTEAFF
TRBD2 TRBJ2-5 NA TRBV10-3 TGTGCCATCAGTGAGCGTGGTAGCGGGGGGGAGACCCAGTACTTC CAISERGSGGETQYF
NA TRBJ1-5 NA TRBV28 TGTGCCACCAAGAACACCCGTCTGCCCCAGCATTTT CATKNTRLPQHF
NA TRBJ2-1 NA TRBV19 TGTGCCAGTAAGGCGGTCCTAGCAGACAATGAGCAGTTCTTC CASKAVLADNEQFF
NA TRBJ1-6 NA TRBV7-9 TGTGCCAGCAGCTTAGGGGACTTAACACCCCTCCACTTT CASSLGDLTPLHF
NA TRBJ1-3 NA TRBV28 TGTGCCAGCAGTTTAACGGCCAGCAGCCACTCTGGAAACACCATATATTTT CASSLTASSHSGNTIYF
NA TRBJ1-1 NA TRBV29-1 TGCAGCGTTGACCGGGGCGGGAACACTGAAGCTTTCTTT CSVDRGGNTEAFF
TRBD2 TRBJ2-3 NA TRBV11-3 TGTGCCAGCAGCTTAGCTAGCGGGGGGGCGAGGACAGATACGCAGTATTTT CASSLASGGARTDTQYF
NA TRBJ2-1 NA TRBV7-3 TGTGCCAGCAGCTTAAGGGCCTCCTACAATGAGCAGTTCTTC CASSLRASYNEQFF
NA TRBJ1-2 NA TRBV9 TGTGCCAGCAGCTCTAGCCAGGGATCTTTCTATGGCTACACCTTC CASSSSQGSFYGYTF
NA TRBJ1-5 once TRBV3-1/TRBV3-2 TGTGCCAGCAGCCTTCGGGGATCCAGGGGCAATCAGCCCCAGCATTTT CASSLRGSRGNQPQHF
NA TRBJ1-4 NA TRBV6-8 TGTGCCGTCTGGACAGAAACTAATGAAAAACTGTTTTTT CAVWTETNEKLFF
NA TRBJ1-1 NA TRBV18 TGTGCCAGCTCCCCCACCGGGACTCCGAAACCCCCATACACTGAAGCTTTCTTT CASSPTGTPKPPYTEAFF
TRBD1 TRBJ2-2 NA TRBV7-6 TGTGCCAGCAGCTTTCCGGGACAGGGTTCCACCGGGGAGCTGTTTTTT CASSFPGQGSTGELFF
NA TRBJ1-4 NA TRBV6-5 TGTGCCAGCAGGTCTCCCCAGGCTAATGAAAAACTGTTTTTT CASRSPQANEKLFF
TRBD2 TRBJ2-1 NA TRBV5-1 TGCGCCAGCAGCCCGCCACTAGCGGGGGTCGCCGATGAGCAGTTCTTC CASSPPLAGVADEQFF
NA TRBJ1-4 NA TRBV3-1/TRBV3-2 TGTGCCAGCAGCCAGAGATCCGCTAATGAAAAACTGTTTTTT CASSQRSANEKLFF
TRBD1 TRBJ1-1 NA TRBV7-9 TGTGCCAGCAGCTTCTTATTCGGGACAGCCATGAACACTGAAGCTTTCTTT CASSFLFGTAMNTEAFF
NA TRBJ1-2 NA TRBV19 TGTGCCAGTAAGTACCCGGATCTGGTTAATGGCTACACCTTC CASKYPDLVNGYTF
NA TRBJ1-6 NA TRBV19 TGTGCCAGTAGAGGGGGGTCCTATAATTCACCCCTCCACTTT CASRGGSYNSPLHF
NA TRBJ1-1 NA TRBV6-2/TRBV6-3 TGTGCCAGCAGTTACTGGGAGAACACTGAAGCTTTCTTT CASSYWENTEAFF
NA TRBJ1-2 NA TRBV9 TGTGCCAGCAGCGTTGGCGGCTATGGCTACACCTTC CASSVGGYGYTF
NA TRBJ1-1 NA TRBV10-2 TGCGCCACCGGGCGGGAGGAAGACACTGAAGCTTTCTTT CATGREEDTEAFF
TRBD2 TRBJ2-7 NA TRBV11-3 TGTGCCAGCAGCTTAGGGGCTAGCGGGGGGCCCTCCGGCGAGCAGTACTTC CASSLGASGGPSGEQYF
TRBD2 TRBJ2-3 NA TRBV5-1 TGCGCCAGCAGCCGAGAGCCTAGCGGGGGATCCTCGAATACGCAGTATTTT CASSREPSGGSSNTQYF
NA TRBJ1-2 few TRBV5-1 TGCGCCAGCAGCCCGGACAGTATAGGGGGCTACACCTTC CASSPDSIGGYTF